Listed below are T cell receptor beta chains from one sample, sequenced in a study of blood T cell repertoires in COVID-19. Sequencing was performed with immunoSEQ multiplex PCR; in TCRdb, only in-frame clones are kept and a portion is missing. The sample yields about 97,000 clones, about 90% seen once. Sequenced material: peripheral blood. The receptors here all came from a man aged 45 to 65 with acute or convalescent COVID-19. The CDR3 runs from the conserved cysteine through the conserved F or W. The D gene is left open where the match is weak.

v_gene,j_gene,d_gene,CDR3aa
TRBV6-6,TRBJ1-2,-,CASSPLLASGGYTF
TRBV30,TRBJ1-6,-,CAWSSGANSPLHF
TRBV6-1,TRBJ1-1,TRBD1,CASSEGQGASTEAFF
TRBV27,TRBJ2-2,-,CASSLNQVAELFF
TRBV15,TRBJ1-5,-,CATSRAYREPQHF
TRBV5-5,TRBJ2-5,TRBD2,CASSLGVAGASGTQYF
TRBV6-5,TRBJ2-7,TRBD2,CASSRAGGPYEQYF
TRBV5-1,TRBJ1-5,TRBD1,CASSSGQEGQPQHF
TRBV18,TRBJ2-3,-,CASSPPSKRTDTQYF
TRBV14,TRBJ2-3,-,CASSHRIQATTDTQYF
TRBV19,TRBJ1-2,-,CASISPGGANGYTF
TRBV14,TRBJ1-2,-,CASSQVSTNYGYTF
TRBV7-9,TRBJ2-7,TRBD1,CASSRRGTGVQEQYF
TRBV13,TRBJ2-2,TRBD1,CASSFSGGLAGELFF
TRBV6-5,TRBJ1-4,TRBD1,CASIIQGAQEKLFF
TRBV7-7,TRBJ1-4,-,CASSPGGGLKKLFF
TRBV19,TRBJ2-5,TRBD1,CASSVTGTGKETQYF
TRBV6-1,TRBJ2-1,TRBD2,CASSDYSSGGAHNEQFF
TRBV6-4,TRBJ1-5,TRBD1,CASSAGTGGNQPQHF
TRBV2,TRBJ1-2,-,CASSGQTNYGYTF
TRBV5-1,TRBJ1-4,-,CASSPRTGKPSAEKLFF
TRBV4-1,TRBJ2-3,TRBD1,CASSQSTGTDTQYF
TRBV28,TRBJ1-4,-,CASKDRNFLEKLFF
TRBV5-1,TRBJ1-2,TRBD1,CASSPNPGQPYGYTF
TRBV9,TRBJ2-3,-,CASSVASRPDTQYF
TRBV6-5,TRBJ2-3,-,CATCRGFGEDTQYF
TRBV7-9,TRBJ2-1,TRBD2,CASSPGAGGRNEQFF
TRBV12-3/TRBV12-4,TRBJ2-7,TRBD1,CASSPDRVDEQYF
TRBV27,TRBJ1-5,-,CASGSGNQPQHF
TRBV19,TRBJ2-1,-,CASSTLARAGALGEQFF
TRBV29-1,TRBJ1-1,-,CSVERGMNTEAFF
TRBV5-8,TRBJ2-2,-,CASSLSLYGGELFF
TRBV29-1,TRBJ1-2,-,CSATQGYGYTF
TRBV24-1,TRBJ2-2,TRBD1,CATSDPGQKNTGELFF
TRBV19,TRBJ1-1,-,CASRPQVVNTEAFF
TRBV5-1,TRBJ1-2,TRBD1,CASSPGQVSGVNYGYTF
TRBV10-3,TRBJ1-6,TRBD1,CAIRGQNSPLHF
TRBV7-8,TRBJ2-3,-,CASSLGRGRSDTQYF
TRBV5-6,TRBJ1-1,-,CASISVGATEAFF
TRBV14,TRBJ2-1,-,CASSQETSYNEQFF
TRBV2,TRBJ1-2,TRBD1,CASSFAGTGLDYGYTF
TRBV6-5,TRBJ1-5,-,CASRNRYNQPQHF
TRBV6-5,TRBJ1-1,-,CASSYAGRGGGTEAFF
TRBV7-3,TRBJ2-1,TRBD2,CASSLRGGAFYNEQFF
TRBV4-3,TRBJ2-7,TRBD2,CASSQDSAGGYEQYF